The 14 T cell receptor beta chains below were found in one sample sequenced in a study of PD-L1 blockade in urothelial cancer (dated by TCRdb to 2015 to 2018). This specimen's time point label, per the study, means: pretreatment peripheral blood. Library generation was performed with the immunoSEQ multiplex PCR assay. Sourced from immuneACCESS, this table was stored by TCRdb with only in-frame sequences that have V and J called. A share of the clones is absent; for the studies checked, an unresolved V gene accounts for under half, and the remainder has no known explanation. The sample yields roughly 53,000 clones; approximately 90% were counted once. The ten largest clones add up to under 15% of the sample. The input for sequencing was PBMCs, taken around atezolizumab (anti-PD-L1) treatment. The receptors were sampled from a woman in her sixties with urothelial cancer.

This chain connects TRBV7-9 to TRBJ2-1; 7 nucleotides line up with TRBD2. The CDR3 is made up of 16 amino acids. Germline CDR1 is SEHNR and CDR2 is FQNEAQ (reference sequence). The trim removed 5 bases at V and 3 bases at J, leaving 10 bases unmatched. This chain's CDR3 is CASSNPRLAGYNEQFF. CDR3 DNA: TGTGCCAGCAGCAACCCCAGACTAGCTGGCTACAATGAGCAGTTCTTC.

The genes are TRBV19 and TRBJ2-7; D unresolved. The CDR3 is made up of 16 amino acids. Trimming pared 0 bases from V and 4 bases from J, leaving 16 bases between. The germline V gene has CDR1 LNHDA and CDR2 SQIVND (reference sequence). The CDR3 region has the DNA TGTGCCAGTAGTATAGACCTCCCTGACACCGCTTACGAGCAGTACTTC. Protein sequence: CASSIDLPDTAYEQYF.

The CDR3 sequence: CASNGNGQGQETQYF. Written as DNA, the CDR3 is TGTGCCAGCAACGGGAACGGACAGGGGCAAGAGACCCAGTACTTC. V is TRBV13 and J is TRBJ2-5, with TRBD1 identical over 9 bases. The J segment lost 2 bases and the V segment lost 7 bases, leaving 8 bases of the junction unmatched. Germline V gene sequence: CDR1 PRHDT, CDR2 FYEKMQ (reference sequence). The CDR3 spans 15 residues.

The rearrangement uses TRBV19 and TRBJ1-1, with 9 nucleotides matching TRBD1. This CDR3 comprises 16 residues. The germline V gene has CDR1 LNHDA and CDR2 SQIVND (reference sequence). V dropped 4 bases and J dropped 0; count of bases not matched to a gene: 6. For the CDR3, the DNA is TGTGCCAGTAGTACCCCGGGACAGGGAATGAACACTGAAGCTTTCTTT. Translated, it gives CASSTPGQGMNTEAFF.

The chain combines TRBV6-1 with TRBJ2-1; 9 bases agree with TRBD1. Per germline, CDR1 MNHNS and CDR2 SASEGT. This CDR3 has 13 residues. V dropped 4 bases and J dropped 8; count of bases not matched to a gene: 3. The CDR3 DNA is TGTGCCAGCAGTGTGGACAGGGGCCATGAGCAGTTCTTC. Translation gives CASSVDRGHEQFF.

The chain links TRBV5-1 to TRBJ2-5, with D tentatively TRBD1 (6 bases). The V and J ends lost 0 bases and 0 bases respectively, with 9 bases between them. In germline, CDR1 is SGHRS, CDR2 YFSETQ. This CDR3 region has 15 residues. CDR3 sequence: CASSLDTGYQETQYF. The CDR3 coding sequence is TGCGCCAGCAGCTTGGACACAGGGTACCAAGAGACCCAGTACTTC.

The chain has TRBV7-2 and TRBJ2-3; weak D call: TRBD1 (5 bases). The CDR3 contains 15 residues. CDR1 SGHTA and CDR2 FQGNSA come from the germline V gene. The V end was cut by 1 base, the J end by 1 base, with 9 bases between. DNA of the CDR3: TGTGCCAGCAGCTTAGGTCAGGGCGGCACAGATACGCAGTATTTT. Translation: CASSLGQGGTDTQYF.

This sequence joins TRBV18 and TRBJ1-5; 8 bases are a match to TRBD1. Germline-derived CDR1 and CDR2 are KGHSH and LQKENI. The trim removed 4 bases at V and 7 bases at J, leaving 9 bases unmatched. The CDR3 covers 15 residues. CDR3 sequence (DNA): TGTGCCAGCTCACAAGAAAGACAGGGGAGGCAGCCCCAGCATTTT. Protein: CASSQERQGRQPQHF.

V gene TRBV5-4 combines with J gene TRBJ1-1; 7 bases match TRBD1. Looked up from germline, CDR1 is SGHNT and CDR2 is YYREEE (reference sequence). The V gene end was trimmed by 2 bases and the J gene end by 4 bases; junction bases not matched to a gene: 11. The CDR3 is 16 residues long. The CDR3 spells CASSFQTLSGGTEAFF. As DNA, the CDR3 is TGTGCCAGCAGCTTTCAGACTCTCTCAGGGGGCACTGAAGCTTTCTTT.

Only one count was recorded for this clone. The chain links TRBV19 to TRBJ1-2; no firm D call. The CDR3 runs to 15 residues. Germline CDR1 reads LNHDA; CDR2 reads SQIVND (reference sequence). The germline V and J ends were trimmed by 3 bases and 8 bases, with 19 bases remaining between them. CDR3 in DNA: TGTGCCAGTAGTATCCCCTCGGGGAGGTTCTACGGCTACACCTTC. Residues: CASSIPSGRFYGYTF.

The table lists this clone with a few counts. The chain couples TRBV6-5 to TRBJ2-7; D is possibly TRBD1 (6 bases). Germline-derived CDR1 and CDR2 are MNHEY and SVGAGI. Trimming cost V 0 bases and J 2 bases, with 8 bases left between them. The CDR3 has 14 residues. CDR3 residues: CASSYSGTTYEQYF. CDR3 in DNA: TGTGCCAGCAGTTACTCTGGGACAACCTACGAGCAGTACTTC.

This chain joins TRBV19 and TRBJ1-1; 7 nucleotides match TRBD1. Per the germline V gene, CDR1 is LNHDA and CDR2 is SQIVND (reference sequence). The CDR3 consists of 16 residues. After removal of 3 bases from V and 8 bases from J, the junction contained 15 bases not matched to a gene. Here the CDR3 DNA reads TGTGCCAGTAGTATCCTTTGGACAGGCAGTTTTAAAGAAGCTTTCTTT. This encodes CASSILWTGSFKEAFF.

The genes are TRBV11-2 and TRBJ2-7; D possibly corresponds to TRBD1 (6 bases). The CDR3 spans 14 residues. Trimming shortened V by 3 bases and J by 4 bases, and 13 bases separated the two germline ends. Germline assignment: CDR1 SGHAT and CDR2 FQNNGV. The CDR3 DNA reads TGTGCCAGCAGCTTGTCCTCAGGGGAATACGAGCAGTACTTC. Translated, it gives CASSLSSGEYEQYF.

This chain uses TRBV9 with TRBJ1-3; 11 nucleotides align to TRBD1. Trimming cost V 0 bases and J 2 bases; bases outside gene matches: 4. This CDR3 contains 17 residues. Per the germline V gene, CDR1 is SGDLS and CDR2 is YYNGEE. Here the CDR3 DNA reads TGTGCCAGCAGCGTAGCTAAGGGACAGGGGGCTGGAAACACCATATATTTT. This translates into CASSVAKGQGAGNTIYF.